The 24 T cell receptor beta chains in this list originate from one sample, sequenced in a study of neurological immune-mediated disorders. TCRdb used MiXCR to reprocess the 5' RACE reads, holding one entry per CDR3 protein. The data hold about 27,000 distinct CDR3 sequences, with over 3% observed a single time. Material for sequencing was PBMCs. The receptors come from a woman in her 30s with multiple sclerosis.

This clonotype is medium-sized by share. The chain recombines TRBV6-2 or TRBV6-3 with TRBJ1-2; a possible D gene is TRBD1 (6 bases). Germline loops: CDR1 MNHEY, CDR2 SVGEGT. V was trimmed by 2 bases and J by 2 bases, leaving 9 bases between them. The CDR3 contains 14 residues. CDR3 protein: CASSYRGHNYGYTF. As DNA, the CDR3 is TGTGCCAGCAGTTACCGGGGACACAACTATGGCTACACCTTC.

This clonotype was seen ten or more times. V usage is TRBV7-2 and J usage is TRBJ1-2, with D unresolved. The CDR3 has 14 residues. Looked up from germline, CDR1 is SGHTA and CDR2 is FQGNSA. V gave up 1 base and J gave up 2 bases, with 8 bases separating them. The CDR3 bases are TGTGCCAGCAGCTTAGGGCCGGGAAACTATGGCTACACCTTC. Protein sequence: CASSLGPGNYGYTF.

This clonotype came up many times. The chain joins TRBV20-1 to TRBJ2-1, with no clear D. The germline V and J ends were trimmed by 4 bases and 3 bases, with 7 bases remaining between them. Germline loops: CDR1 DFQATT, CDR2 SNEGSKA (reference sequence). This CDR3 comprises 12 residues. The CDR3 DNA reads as TGCAGTGCTAACGGCGGCTACAATGAGCAGTTCTTC. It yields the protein CSANGGYNEQFF.

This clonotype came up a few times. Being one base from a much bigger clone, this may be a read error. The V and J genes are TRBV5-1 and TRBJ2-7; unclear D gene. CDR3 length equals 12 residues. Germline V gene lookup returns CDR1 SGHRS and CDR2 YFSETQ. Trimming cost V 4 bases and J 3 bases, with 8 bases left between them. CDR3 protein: CASSLNHYEQYF. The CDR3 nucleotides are TGCGCCAGCAGCCTTAATCACTACGAGCAGTACTTC. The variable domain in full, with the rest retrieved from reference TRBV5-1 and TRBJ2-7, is KAGVTQTPRYLIKTRGQQVTLSCSPISGHRSVSWYQQTPGQGLQFLFEYFSETQRNKGNFPGRFSGRQFSNSRSEMNVSTLELGDSALYLCASSLNHYEQYFGPGTRLTVT.

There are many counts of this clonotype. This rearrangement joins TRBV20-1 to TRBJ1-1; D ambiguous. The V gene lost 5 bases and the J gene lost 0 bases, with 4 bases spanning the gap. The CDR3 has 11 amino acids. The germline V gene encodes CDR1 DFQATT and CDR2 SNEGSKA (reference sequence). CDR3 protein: CSAFLNTEAFF. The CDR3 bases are TGCAGTGCTTTTTTGAACACTGAAGCTTTCTTT.

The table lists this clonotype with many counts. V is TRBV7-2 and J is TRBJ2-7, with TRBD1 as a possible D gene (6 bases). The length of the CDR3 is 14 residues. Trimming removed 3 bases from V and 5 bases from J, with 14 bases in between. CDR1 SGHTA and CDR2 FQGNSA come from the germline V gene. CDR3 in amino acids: CASSFKQGTHEQYF. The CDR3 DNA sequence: TGTGCCAGCAGCTTCAAACAGGGTACCCACGAGCAGTACTTC. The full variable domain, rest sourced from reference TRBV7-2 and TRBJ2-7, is GAGVSQSPSNKVTEKGKDVELRCDPISGHTALYWYRQSLGQGLEFLIYFQGNSAPDKSGLPSDRFSAERTGGSVSTLTIQRTQQEDSAVYLCASSFKQGTHEQYFGPGTRLTVT.

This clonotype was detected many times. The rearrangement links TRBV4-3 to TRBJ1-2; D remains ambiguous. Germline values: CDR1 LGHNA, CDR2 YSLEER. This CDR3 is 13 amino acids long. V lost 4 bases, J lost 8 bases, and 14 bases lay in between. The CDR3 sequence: CASSLQIHSGYTF. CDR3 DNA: TGCGCCAGCAGCCTTCAGATCCACTCGGGCTACACCTTC.

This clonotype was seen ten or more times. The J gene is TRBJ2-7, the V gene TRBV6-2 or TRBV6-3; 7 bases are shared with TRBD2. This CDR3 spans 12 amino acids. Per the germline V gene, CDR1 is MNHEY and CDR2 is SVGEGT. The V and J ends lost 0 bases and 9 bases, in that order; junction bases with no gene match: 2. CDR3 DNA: TGTGCCAGCAGTTACTCGAGCGGGGTGCAGTACTTC. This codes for CASSYSSGVQYF.

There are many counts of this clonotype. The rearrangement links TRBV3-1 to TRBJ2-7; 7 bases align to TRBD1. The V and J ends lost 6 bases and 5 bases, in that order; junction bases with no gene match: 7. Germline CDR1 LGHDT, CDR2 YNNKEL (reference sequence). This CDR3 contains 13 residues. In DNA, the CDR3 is TGTGCCAGCAGAGGACAGGAGAGGAACGAGCAGTACTTC. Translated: CASRGQERNEQYF.

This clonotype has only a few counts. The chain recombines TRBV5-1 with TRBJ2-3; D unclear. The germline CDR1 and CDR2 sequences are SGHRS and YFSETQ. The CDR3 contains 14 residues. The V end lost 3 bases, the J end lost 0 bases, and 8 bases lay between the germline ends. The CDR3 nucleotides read TGCGCCAGCAGCTCGACGCGTAGCACAGATACGCAGTATTTT. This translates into CASSSTRSTDTQYF.

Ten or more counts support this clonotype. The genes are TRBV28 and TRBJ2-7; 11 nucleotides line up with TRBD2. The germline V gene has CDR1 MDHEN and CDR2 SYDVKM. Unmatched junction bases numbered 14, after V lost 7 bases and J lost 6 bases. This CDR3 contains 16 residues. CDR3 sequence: CASIGTSGRWAGEQYF. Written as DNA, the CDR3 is TGTGCCAGCATCGGGACTAGCGGACGGTGGGCAGGCGAGCAGTACTTC. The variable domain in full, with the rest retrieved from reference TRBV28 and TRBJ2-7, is DVKVTQSSRYLVKRTGEKVFLECVQDMDHENMFWYRQDPGLGLRLIYFSYDVKMKEKGDIPEGYSVSREKKERFSLILESASTNQTSMYLCASIGTSGRWAGEQYFGPGTRLTVT.

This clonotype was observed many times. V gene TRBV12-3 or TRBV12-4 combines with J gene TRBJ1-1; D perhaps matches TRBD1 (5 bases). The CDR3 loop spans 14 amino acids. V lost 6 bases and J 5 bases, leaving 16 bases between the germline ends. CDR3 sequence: CASRGSGKGTEAFF. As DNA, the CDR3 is TGTGCCAGCAGGGGTTCAGGGAAAGGGACTGAAGCTTTCTTT.

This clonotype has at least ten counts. DNA for the CDR3: TGTGCCAGCAGCAACAACAGGGTTGAAGGCTACACCTTC. This gives the protein CASSNNRVEGYTF. The gene calls are TRBV7-9 and TRBJ1-2; D is perhaps TRBD1 (6 bases). Germline-derived CDR1 and CDR2 are SEHNR and FQNEAQ (reference sequence). V was clipped by 5 bases and J by 8 bases, with 15 bases between them. The CDR3 runs to 13 residues.

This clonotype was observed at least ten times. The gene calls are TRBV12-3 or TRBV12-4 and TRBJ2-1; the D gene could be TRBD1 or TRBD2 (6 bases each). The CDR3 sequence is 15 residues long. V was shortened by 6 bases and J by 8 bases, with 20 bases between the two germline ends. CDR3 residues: CASRGGILETDEQFF. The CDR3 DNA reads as TGTGCCAGCAGGGGGGGCATACTAGAAACGGATGAGCAGTTCTTC.

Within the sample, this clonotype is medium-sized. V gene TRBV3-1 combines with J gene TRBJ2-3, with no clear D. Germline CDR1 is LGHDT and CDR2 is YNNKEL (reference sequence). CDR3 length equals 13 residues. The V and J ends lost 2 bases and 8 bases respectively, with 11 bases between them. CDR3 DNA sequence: TGTGCCAGCAGCCAAAGTGGGCAGTCTACGCAGTATTTT. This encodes CASSQSGQSTQYF.

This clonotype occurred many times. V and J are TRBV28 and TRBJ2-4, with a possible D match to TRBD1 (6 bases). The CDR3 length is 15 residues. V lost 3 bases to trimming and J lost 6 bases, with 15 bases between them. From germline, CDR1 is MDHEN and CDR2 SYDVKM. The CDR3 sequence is CASSLMGARLNIQYF. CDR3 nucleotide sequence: TGTGCCAGCAGTTTGATGGGGGCCCGGCTAAACATTCAGTACTTC.

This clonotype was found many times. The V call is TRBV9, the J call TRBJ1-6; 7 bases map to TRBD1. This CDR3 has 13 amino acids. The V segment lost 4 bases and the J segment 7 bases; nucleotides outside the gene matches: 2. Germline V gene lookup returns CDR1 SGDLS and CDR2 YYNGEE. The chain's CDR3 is CASSSTGNSPLHF. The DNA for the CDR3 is TGTGCCAGCAGCTCGACAGGGAATTCACCCCTCCACTTT.

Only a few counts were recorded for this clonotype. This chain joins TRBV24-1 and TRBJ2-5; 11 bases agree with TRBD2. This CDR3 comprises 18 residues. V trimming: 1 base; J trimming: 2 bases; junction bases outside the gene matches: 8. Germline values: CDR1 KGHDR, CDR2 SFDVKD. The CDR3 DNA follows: TGTGCCACCAGTGATTTACCGAAGACTAGCGGGAATCAAGAGACCCAGTACTTC. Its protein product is CATSDLPKTSGNQETQYF.

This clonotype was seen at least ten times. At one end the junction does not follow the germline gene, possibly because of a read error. CDR3 DNA sequence: TGTGCTAGCAGCTCCTACAGGAAGACGATTTACACTGAAGCTTTCTTT. Its protein product is CASSSYRKTIYTEAFF. J is TRBJ1-1 and V is TRBV7-7; maybe TRBD1 (5 bases). The CDR3 spans 16 residues. Per germline, CDR1 SSHAT and CDR2 FNYEAQ (reference sequence).

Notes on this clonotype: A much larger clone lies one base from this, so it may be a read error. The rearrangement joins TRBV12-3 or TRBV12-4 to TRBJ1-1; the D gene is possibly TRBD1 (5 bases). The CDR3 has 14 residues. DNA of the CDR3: TGTGCCAGCAGTGAGGGGCCAGGGAACACTGAAGCTTTATTT. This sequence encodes CASSEGPGNTEALF.

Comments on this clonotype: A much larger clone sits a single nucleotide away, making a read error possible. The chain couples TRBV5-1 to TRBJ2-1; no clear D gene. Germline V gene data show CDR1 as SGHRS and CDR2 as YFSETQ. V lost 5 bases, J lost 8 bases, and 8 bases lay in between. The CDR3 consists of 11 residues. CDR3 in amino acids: CASRLVDEQFF. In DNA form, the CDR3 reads TGCGCCAGCAGATTAGTTGATGAGCAGTTCTTC.

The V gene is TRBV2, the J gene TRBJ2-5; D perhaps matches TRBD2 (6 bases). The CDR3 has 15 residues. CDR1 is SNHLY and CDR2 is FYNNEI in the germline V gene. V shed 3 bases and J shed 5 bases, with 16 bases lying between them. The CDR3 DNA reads TGTGCCAGCAGTGAGGAAGCCCTAGCGCACGAGACCCAGTACTTC. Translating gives CASSEEALAHETQYF.

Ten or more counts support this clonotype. In DNA form, the CDR3 reads TGTGCCAGCAGCGGCACCGGGACAGGGCTGCTCTTTGAGCAGTTCTTC. Its protein product is CASSGTGTGLLFEQFF. The gene calls are TRBV7-2 and TRBJ2-1, with 9 bases matching TRBD1. This CDR3 region has 16 residues. Germline CDR1 is SGHTA and CDR2 is FQGNSA. Losses at the gene ends were 5 bases for V and 9 bases for J; bases not matched to a gene: 14.

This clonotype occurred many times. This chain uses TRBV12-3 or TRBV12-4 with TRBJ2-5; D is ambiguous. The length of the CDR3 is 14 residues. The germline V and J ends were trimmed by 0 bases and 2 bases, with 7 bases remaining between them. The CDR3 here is CASSLAVGQETQYF. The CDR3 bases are TGTGCCAGCAGTTTAGCTGTGGGTCAAGAGACCCAGTACTTC.